The 32 T cell receptor beta chains in this list originate from one sample, sequenced in a study of T cell responses to AZD1222 COVID-19 vaccine. The data were produced by immunoSEQ multiplex PCR, yet TCRdb's version contains in-frame clones alone and is incomplete. Of under 250,000 clones in the sample, 85% to 95% were seen once. The material was peripheral blood, obtained on day 0 of MenACWY control vaccination. The origin of the receptors is an adult in good health.

This clone has just one count. The CDR3 DNA reads as TGTGCCAGCAGTCCGGGACTGAATAATGAAAAACTGTTTTTT. Amino acid sequence: CASSPGLNNEKLFF. The chain links TRBV2 to TRBJ1-4, with D possibly being TRBD1 (5 bases). V gave up 5 bases and J gave up 4 bases, with 11 bases separating them. Germline loops: CDR1 SNHLY, CDR2 FYNNEI. The CDR3 has 14 residues.

The CDR3 sequence: CASSPTGEFAEAFF. The CDR3 DNA sequence: TGCGCCAGCAGCCCCACAGGGGAATTTGCTGAAGCTTTCTTT. The V gene is TRBV5-1, the J gene TRBJ1-1; 7 bases are shared with TRBD1. The CDR3 runs to 14 residues. Germline assignment: CDR1 SGHRS and CDR2 YFSETQ. J gave up 6 bases and V 4 bases, and 9 bases lay outside the gene matches.

The chain employs TRBV19 and TRBJ1-2; D remains ambiguous. V was cut by 0 bases and J by 3 bases, with 20 bases left in between. Per germline, CDR1 LNHDA and CDR2 SQIVND (reference sequence). The CDR3 loop spans 18 amino acids. CDR3 nucleotide sequence: TGTGCCAGTAGTATAGATGGTACCGCAGTCCGAAGATACTATGGCTACACCTTC. This encodes CASSIDGTAVRRYYGYTF.

This clone was seen once. The same CDR3 arises from other DNA sequences in this sample as well. The chain recombines TRBV30 with TRBJ1-3; no definite D call. Germline lookup yields CDR1 GTSNPN and CDR2 SVGIG (reference sequence). The CDR3 spans 14 residues. Trimming pared 3 bases from V and 0 bases from J, leaving 9 bases between. This CDR3 reads CAWSRGSSGNTIYF. CDR3 coding DNA: TGTGCCTGGAGCCGTGGCAGCTCTGGAAACACCATATATTTT.

V usage is TRBV6-6 and J usage is TRBJ2-7; 7 bases align to TRBD2. V gave up 2 bases and J gave up 6 bases; unmatched junction bases: 10. Germline V gives CDR1 MNHNY, CDR2 SVGAGI (reference sequence). The CDR3 spans 15 residues. CDR3 sequence: CASSYGGREGAEQYF. The CDR3 DNA is TGTGCCAGCAGTTACGGAGGCAGGGAGGGTGCCGAGCAGTACTTC.

This clone was observed a few times. This chain joins TRBV5-1 and TRBJ1-1; TRBD1 agrees at 7 bases. Unmatched junction bases numbered 7, after V lost 0 bases and J lost 5 bases. CDR3 size: 15 residues. CDR1 is SGHRS and CDR2 is YFSETQ in the germline V gene. CDR3 protein: CASSLVRAGGTEAFF. As DNA, the CDR3 is TGCGCCAGCAGCTTGGTTAGGGCAGGGGGAACTGAAGCTTTCTTT. The full variable domain, in which reference TRBV5-1 and TRBJ1-1 provide the parts outside the CDR3, is KAGVTQTPRYLIKTRGQQVTLSCSPISGHRSVSWYQQTPGQGLQFLFEYFSETQRNKGNFPGRFSGRQFSNSRSEMNVSTLELGDSALYLCASSLVRAGGTEAFFGQGTRLTVV.

This rearrangement joins TRBV19 to TRBJ2-1, with 10 bases lining up with TRBD2. The CDR3 length is 18 residues. Germline CDR1 reads LNHDA; CDR2 reads SQIVND (reference sequence). V dropped 1 base and J dropped 0; count of bases not matched to a gene: 6. CDR3 nucleotides: TGTGCCAGTAGTATAGTAGCGGGGGGTCCTAGCTCCTACAATGAGCAGTTCTTC. This encodes CASSIVAGGPSSYNEQFF.

The chain employs TRBV27 and TRBJ1-2; 12 positions match TRBD1. The CDR3 covers 15 residues. CDR1 is MNHEY, CDR2 SMNVEV, per germline (reference sequence). With V trimmed by 8 bases and J by 4 bases, 8 bases remained unmatched. In DNA, the CDR3 is TGTGCCAGCGGAGCCGGGACAGGGGGCAGCTATGGCTACACCTTC. Translating gives CASGAGTGGSYGYTF.

The table lists this clone with a count of one. The V call is TRBV3-1 (or the pseudogene TRBV3-2), the J call TRBJ1-2, with D hard to call. Per germline, CDR1 LGHDT and CDR2 YNNKEL (reference sequence). The CDR3 has 16 amino acids. The germline V and J ends were trimmed by 0 bases and 7 bases, with 18 bases remaining between them. CDR3 amino acids: CASSQDRGRPSSGYTF. The CDR3 DNA is TGTGCCAGCAGCCAAGATCGAGGCAGGCCCTCTTCTGGCTACACCTTC.

V and J are TRBV27 and TRBJ1-2; the D gene is possibly TRBD1 (5 bases). The CDR3 loop spans 13 amino acids. Germline lookup yields CDR1 MNHEY and CDR2 SMNVEV (reference sequence). Trimming shortened V by 6 bases and J by 3 bases, and 11 bases separated the two germline ends. The CDR3 DNA reads TGTGCCAGCAGACAGGCAAGGGACTATGGCTACACCTTC. Its protein is CASRQARDYGYTF.

This clone was observed a single time. This chain connects TRBV24-1 to TRBJ1-5; tentatively, D is TRBD1 (6 bases). Germline CDR1 and CDR2: KGHDR and SFDVKD. Trimming took 4 bases from V and 2 from J, leaving 11 bases between them. The CDR3 extends over 15 amino acids. The CDR3 DNA sequence: TGTGCCACCAGTGACCGCAGGGGTGGCAATCAGCCCCAGCATTTT. This sequence encodes CATSDRRGGNQPQHF.

The genes are TRBV2 and TRBJ2-2; D is undetermined. V shed 7 bases and J shed 3 bases, with 12 bases lying between them. The CDR3 consists of 14 residues. Germline CDR1 and CDR2: SNHLY and FYNNEI. The CDR3 here is CASTPRFYTGELFF. The CDR3 DNA reads TGTGCCAGCACACCGAGGTTTTACACCGGGGAGCTGTTTTTT.

A single count supports this clone. The chain carries TRBV7-2 and TRBJ2-7; D unclear. Trimming left V 5 bases short and J 3 bases short, with 11 bases between. Germline lookup yields CDR1 SGHTA and CDR2 FQGNSA. The length of the CDR3 is 13 residues. In nucleotides, the CDR3 is TGTGCCAGCAGCCAGTCCGGGCACTACGAGCAGTACTTC. Amino acid sequence: CASSQSGHYEQYF.

The V and J genes are TRBV7-2 and TRBJ2-7; D gene uncertain. The V end lost 1 base, the J end lost 1 base, and 11 bases lay between the germline ends. The length of the CDR3 is 15 residues. CDR1 is SGHTA and CDR2 is FQGNSA in the germline V gene. CDR3 region: CASSLGVGISYEQYF. CDR3 coding DNA: TGTGCCAGCAGCTTAGGGGTGGGGATATCCTACGAGCAGTACTTC.

The chain couples TRBV3-1 (or the pseudogene TRBV3-2) to TRBJ1-3, with D unresolved. Looked up from germline, CDR1 is LGHDT and CDR2 is YNNKEL (reference sequence). V lost 2 bases, J lost 4 bases, and 9 bases lay in between. This CDR3 is 14 amino acids long. The chain's CDR3 is CASSQWTYGNTIYF. The DNA for the CDR3 is TGTGCCAGCAGCCAATGGACCTACGGAAACACCATATATTTT.

The chain carries TRBV6-5 and TRBJ1-1; D unclear. Germline V lookup: CDR1 MNHEY, CDR2 SVGAGI. This CDR3 region has 15 residues. V lost 2 bases and J lost 0, with 10 bases in between. The CDR3 sequence is CASSYAGLMNTEAFF. CDR3 DNA sequence: TGTGCCAGCAGTTACGCGGGTCTCATGAACACTGAAGCTTTCTTT.

CDR3 residues: CASSEGWGEKLFF. The DNA of the CDR3 is TGTGCCAGCAGTGAAGGTTGGGGGGAAAAACTGTTTTTT. This chain links TRBV6-1 with TRBJ1-4, with a weak D call TRBD1 (5 bases). Trimming took 1 base from V and 8 from J, leaving 8 bases between them. The length of the CDR3 is 13 residues. The germline CDR1 and CDR2 sequences are MNHNS and SASEGT.

V usage is TRBV5-5 and J usage is TRBJ1-5; TRBD1 aligns across 8 bases. The CDR3 runs 16 residues. V shed 4 bases and J 0 bases; nucleotides not matched to a gene: 6. The germline CDR1 and CDR2 sequences are SGHKS and YYEKEE (reference sequence). The CDR3 DNA follows: TGTGCCAGCAGCCGGACAGGGCCAAATAGCAATCAGCCCCAGCATTTT. Its translation is CASSRTGPNSNQPQHF.

The chain joins TRBV10-3 to TRBJ1-1; D gene unclear. Trimming pared 3 bases from V and 1 base from J, leaving 15 bases between. Germline V gene data show CDR1 as ENHRY and CDR2 as SYGVKD. The CDR3 is 16 amino acids. In DNA, the CDR3 is TGTGCCATCAGTGACAGACCCCAGTCCGCGAACACTGAAGCTTTCTTT. This sequence encodes CAISDRPQSANTEAFF.

V is TRBV25-1 and J is TRBJ2-1; possible D gene TRBD2, 6 bases. The V end lost 7 bases, the J end lost 5 bases, and 18 bases lay between the germline ends. The germline V gene encodes CDR1 MGHDK and CDR2 SYGVNS. The CDR3 is 15 amino acids. CDR3 sequence reads: CASTDRGLRHNEQFF. CDR3 DNA sequence: TGTGCCAGCACCGATAGAGGACTAAGGCACAATGAGCAGTTCTTC. Using reference TRBV25-1 and TRBJ2-1 for the parts outside the CDR3, the full variable domain is EADIYQTPRYLVIGTGKKITLECSQTMGHDKMYWYQQDPGMELHLIHYSYGVNSTEKGDLSSESTVSRIRTEHFPLTLESARPSHTSQYLCASTDRGLRHNEQFFGPGTRLTVL.

The chain employs TRBV10-3 and TRBJ1-4; D is unresolved. The V end was cut by 3 bases, the J end by 8 bases, with 10 bases between. CDR3 length equals 13 residues. The V gene's germline CDR1 is ENHRY and CDR2 SYGVKD. CDR3: CAISDGEREKLFF. The CDR3 DNA follows: TGTGCCATCAGTGACGGGGAGCGGGAAAAACTGTTTTTT.

This rearrangement joins TRBV11-2 to TRBJ2-5; 12 bases map to TRBD2. Germline V lookup: CDR1 SGHAT, CDR2 FQNNGV. This CDR3 has 16 residues. Germline trimming cut 1 base from V and 6 bases from J; bases unmatched to any gene: 6. The chain's CDR3 is CASSLGGLAGLKTQYF. In nucleotides, the CDR3 is TGTGCCAGCAGCTTAGGCGGACTAGCGGGGCTAAAGACCCAGTACTTC.

This clone was found once. This rearrangement joins TRBV3-1 (or the pseudogene TRBV3-2) to TRBJ2-3; possible D gene TRBD2, 6 bases. CDR1 and CDR2 from the germline V gene are LGHDT and YNNKEL (reference sequence). Trimming shortened V by 0 bases and J by 8 bases, and 15 bases separated the two germline ends. The CDR3 totals 15 residues. CDR3 sequence reads: CASSQDRVGGRTQYF. CDR3 bases: TGTGCCAGCAGCCAAGATCGTGTGGGGGGTCGTACGCAGTATTTT.

The genes are TRBV6-5 and TRBJ1-2, with no clear D. The CDR3 contains 13 residues. The germline V and J ends were trimmed by 8 bases and 8 bases, with 18 bases remaining between them. Germline values: CDR1 MNHEY, CDR2 SVGAGI. The CDR3 nucleotides are TGTGCCAGCGGCCGCGGGCCGGGAAAGGGCTACACCTTC. Protein product: CASGRGPGKGYTF.

V usage is TRBV7-2 and J usage is TRBJ1-6, with D perhaps matching TRBD1 (6 bases). The germline V and J ends were trimmed by 8 bases and 0 bases, with 8 bases remaining between them. Germline V gene lookup returns CDR1 SGHTA and CDR2 FQGNSA. The CDR3 totals 14 residues. The CDR3 DNA reads as TGTGCCAGCGGGGGCAGCTCCTATAATTCACCCCTCCACTTT. It is translated as CASGGSSYNSPLHF.

The CDR3 bases are TGTGCCAGCAGAACCGGGACAGTGAACACCGGGGAGCTGTTTTTT. As protein: CASRTGTVNTGELFF. The rearrangement joins TRBV2 to TRBJ2-2; TRBD1 aligns across 7 bases. J lost 1 base, V lost 6 bases, and 5 bases had no gene match. Germline CDR1 SNHLY, CDR2 FYNNEI. The length of the CDR3 is 15 residues.

This chain links TRBV7-9 with TRBJ1-5, with D unclear. The CDR3 runs to 13 residues. Trimming pared 1 base from V and 7 bases from J, leaving 8 bases between. CDR1 is SEHNR, CDR2 FQNEAQ, per germline (reference sequence). The CDR3 loop is CASSLVESQPQHF. DNA for the CDR3: TGTGCCAGCAGCTTAGTAGAGAGCCAGCCCCAGCATTTT.

The V call is TRBV11-2, the J call TRBJ1-2; 9 bases map to TRBD1. This CDR3 has 14 residues. The V gene end was trimmed by 4 bases and the J gene end by 8 bases; junction bases not matched to a gene: 8. Germline CDR1 is SGHAT and CDR2 is FQNNGV. The CDR3 DNA reads as TGTGCCAGCAGCTCCGGGACAGGGATTTGGGGCTACACCTTC. Translating gives CASSSGTGIWGYTF.

The CDR3 protein is CASSFSGANTGELFF. The CDR3 DNA follows: TGTGCCAGCAGCTTTTCAGGCGCGAACACCGGGGAGCTGTTTTTT. The V and J genes are TRBV7-2 and TRBJ2-2; D call uncertain. Germline loops: CDR1 SGHTA, CDR2 FQGNSA. This CDR3 is 15 amino acids long. The germline V and J ends were trimmed by 3 bases and 0 bases, with 8 bases remaining between them.

The rearrangement joins TRBV6-5 to TRBJ2-1, with TRBD2 identical over 13 bases. Per the germline V gene, CDR1 is MNHEY and CDR2 is SVGAGI. The CDR3 runs to 15 residues. The V gene end was trimmed by 0 bases and the J gene end by 10 bases; junction bases not matched to a gene: 3. CDR3 DNA sequence: TGTGCCAGCAGTTACTCGGGGACTAGCGGGGACGAGCAGTTCTTC. Translated, it gives CASSYSGTSGDEQFF.

The rearrangement joins TRBV7-2 to TRBJ1-6, with D possibly being TRBD1 (5 bases). The ends were cut back, 1 base at V and 8 bases at J, with 15 bases in the middle. The CDR3 is made up of 16 amino acids. Germline V gives CDR1 SGHTA, CDR2 FQGNSA. The CDR3 sequence: CASSLVLGRVDSPLHF. CDR3 DNA: TGTGCCAGCAGCTTAGTCCTCGGCAGGGTGGATTCACCCCTCCACTTT.

V and J are TRBV9 and TRBJ2-5; 11 bases align to TRBD2. V shed 5 bases, J shed 5 bases, and the junction held 14 bases outside the gene matches. Per the germline V gene, CDR1 is SGDLS and CDR2 is YYNGEE. The CDR3 is 17 amino acids. This chain's CDR3 is CASSPRGLAGGAETQYF. The DNA for the CDR3 is TGTGCCAGCAGTCCCAGGGGGCTAGCGGGGGGCGCGGAGACCCAGTACTTC.